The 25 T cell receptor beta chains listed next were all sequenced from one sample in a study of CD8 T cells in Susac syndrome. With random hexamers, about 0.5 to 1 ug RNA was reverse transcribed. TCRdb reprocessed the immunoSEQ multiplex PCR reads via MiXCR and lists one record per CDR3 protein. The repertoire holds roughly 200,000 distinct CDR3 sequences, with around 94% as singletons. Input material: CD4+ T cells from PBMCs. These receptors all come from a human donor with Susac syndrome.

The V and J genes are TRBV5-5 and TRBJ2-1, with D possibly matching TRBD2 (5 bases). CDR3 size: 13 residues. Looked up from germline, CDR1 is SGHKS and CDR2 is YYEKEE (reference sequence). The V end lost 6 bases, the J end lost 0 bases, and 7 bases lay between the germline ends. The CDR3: CASKEVSYNEQFF. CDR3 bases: TGTGCCAGCAAGGAGGTCTCCTACAATGAGCAGTTCTTC.

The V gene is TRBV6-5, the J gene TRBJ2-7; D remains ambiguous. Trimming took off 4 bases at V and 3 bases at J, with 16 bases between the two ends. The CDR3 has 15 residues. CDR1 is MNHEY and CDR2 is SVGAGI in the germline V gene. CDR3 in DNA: TGTGCCAGCAGTTTAAACGGGCCCGATGTCTACGAGCAGTACTTC. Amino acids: CASSLNGPDVYEQYF.

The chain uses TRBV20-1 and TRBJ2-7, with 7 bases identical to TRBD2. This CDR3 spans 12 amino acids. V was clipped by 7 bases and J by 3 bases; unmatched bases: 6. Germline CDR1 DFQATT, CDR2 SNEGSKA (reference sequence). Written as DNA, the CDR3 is TGCAGTGGGATTAAGCGGGGCTACGAGCAGTACTTC. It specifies CSGIKRGYEQYF.

The CDR3 DNA reads TGTGCCTGGACCAGACTAGTATCCACCGGGGAGCTGTTTTTT. Protein product: CAWTRLVSTGELFF. This sequence joins TRBV30 and TRBJ2-2; possible D gene TRBD2, 6 bases. The CDR3 has 14 residues. Germline V gene sequence: CDR1 GTSNPN, CDR2 SVGIG (reference sequence). V was pared by 4 bases and J by 4 bases, with 13 bases between.

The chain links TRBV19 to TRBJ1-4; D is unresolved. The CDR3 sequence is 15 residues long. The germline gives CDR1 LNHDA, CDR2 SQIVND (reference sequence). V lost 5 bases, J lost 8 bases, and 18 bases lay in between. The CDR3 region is CASSPLQDGREKLFF. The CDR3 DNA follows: TGTGCCAGTAGTCCCCTCCAGGATGGGCGAGAAAAACTGTTTTTT.

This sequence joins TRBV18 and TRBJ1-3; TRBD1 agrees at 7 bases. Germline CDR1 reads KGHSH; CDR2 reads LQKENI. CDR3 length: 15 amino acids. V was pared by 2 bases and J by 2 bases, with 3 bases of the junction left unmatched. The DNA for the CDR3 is TGTGCCAGCTCACCAAACAGGGGAACTGGAAACACCATATATTTT. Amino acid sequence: CASSPNRGTGNTIYF.

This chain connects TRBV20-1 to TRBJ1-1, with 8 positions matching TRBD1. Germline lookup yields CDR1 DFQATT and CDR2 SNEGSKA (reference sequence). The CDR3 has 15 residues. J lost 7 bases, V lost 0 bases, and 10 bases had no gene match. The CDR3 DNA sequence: TGCAGTGCTAGAGACAGCCGGACAGGGATTAATGAAGCTTTCTTT. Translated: CSARDSRTGINEAFF.

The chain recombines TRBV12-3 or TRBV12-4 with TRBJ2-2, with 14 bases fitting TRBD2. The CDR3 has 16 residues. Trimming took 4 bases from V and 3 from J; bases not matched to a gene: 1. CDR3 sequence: CASSSGLAGDTGELFF. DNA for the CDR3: TGTGCCAGCAGTTCGGGACTAGCGGGAGACACCGGGGAGCTGTTTTTT.

The CDR3 DNA reads as TGTGCCAGCAGTTCTTTTGCTGGCGGGGAGCTGTTTTTT. It yields the protein CASSSFAGGELFF. The chain combines TRBV6-5 with TRBJ2-2; D call uncertain. Trimming cost V 4 bases and J 7 bases, with 10 bases left between them. Germline CDR1 is MNHEY and CDR2 is SVGAGI. The CDR3 runs to 13 residues.

Here the CDR3 DNA reads TGTGCCAGCAGTGACTCAAGGGGACCCACAGATACGCAGTATTTT. Translated: CASSDSRGPTDTQYF. The chain is built from TRBV25-1 and TRBJ2-3, with D possibly called TRBD1 or TRBD2 (5 bases each). CDR1 MGHDK and CDR2 SYGVNS come from the germline V gene. V lost 3 bases to trimming and J lost 2 bases, with 12 bases between them. The CDR3 has 15 amino acids.

The CDR3 coding sequence is TGCGCCAGCAGCCAAGCGAAGGATACGCAGTATTTT. Translated, it gives CASSQAKDTQYF. V usage is TRBV4-1 and J usage is TRBJ2-3; the D is unclear. V lost 1 base, J lost 6 bases, and 5 bases lay in between. This CDR3 is built from 12 residues. The germline gives CDR1 MGHRA, CDR2 YSYEKL.

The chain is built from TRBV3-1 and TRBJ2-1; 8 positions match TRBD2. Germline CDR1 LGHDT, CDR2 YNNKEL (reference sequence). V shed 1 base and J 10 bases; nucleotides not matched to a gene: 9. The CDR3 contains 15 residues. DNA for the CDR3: TGTGCCAGCAGCCAAGCCCAGGGACTAGTTGGGGAGCAGTTCTTC. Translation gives CASSQAQGLVGEQFF.

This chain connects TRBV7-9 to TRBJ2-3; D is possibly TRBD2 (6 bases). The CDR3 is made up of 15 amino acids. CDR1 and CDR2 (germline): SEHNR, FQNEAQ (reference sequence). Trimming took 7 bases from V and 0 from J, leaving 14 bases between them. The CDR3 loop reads CASKGGSRSTDTQYF. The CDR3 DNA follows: TGTGCCAGCAAAGGAGGGTCCCGGAGCACAGATACGCAGTATTTT.

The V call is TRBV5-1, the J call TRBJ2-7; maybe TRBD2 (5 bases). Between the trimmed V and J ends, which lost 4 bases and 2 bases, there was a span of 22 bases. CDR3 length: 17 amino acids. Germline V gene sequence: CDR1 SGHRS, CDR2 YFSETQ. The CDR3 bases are TGCGCCAGCAGCCAACCACCGGGAAAGATGTTCCCCTACGAGCAGTACTTC. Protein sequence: CASSQPPGKMFPYEQYF.

CDR3 residues: CSVGTARNTEAFF. DNA of the CDR3: TGCAGCGTTGGAACCGCAAGGAACACTGAAGCTTTCTTT. The V and J genes are TRBV29-1 and TRBJ1-1; D uncertain. Germline values: CDR1 SQVTM, CDR2 ANQGSEA. This CDR3 comprises 13 residues. The V end lost 4 bases, the J end lost 1 base, and 10 bases lay between the germline ends.

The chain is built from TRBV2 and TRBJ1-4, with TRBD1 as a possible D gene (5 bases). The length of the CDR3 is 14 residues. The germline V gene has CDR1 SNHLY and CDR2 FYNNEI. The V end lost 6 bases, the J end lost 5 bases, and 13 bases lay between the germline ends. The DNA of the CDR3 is TGTGCCAGCAGGACGACAGCCTCGAATGAAAAACTGTTTTTT. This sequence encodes CASRTTASNEKLFF.

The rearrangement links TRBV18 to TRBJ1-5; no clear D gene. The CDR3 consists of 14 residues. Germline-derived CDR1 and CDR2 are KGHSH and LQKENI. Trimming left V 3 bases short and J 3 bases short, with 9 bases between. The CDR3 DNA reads TGTGCCAGCTCACCTAACGGGAACAATCAGCCCCAGCATTTT. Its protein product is CASSPNGNNQPQHF. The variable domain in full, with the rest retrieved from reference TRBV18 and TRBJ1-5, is NAGVMQNPRHLVRRRGQEARLRCSPMKGHSHVYWYRQLPEEGLKFMVYLQKENIIDESGMPKERFSAEFPKEGPSILRIQQVVRGDSAAYFCASSPNGNNQPQHFGDGTRLSIL.

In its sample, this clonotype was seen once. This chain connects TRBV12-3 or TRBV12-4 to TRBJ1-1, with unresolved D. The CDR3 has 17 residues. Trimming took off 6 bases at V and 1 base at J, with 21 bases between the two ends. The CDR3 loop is CASSPGTWLGPNTEAFF. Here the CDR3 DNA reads TGTGCCAGCAGCCCAGGTACTTGGTTGGGTCCGAACACTGAAGCTTTCTTT.

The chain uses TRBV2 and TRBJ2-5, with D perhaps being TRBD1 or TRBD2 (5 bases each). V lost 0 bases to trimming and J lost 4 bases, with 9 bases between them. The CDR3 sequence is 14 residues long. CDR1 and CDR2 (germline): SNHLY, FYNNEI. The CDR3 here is CASSEARGRETQYF. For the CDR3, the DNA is TGTGCCAGCAGTGAAGCGAGGGGTAGAGAGACCCAGTACTTC. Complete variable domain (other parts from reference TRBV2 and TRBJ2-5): EPEVTQTPSHQVTQMGQEVILRCVPISNHLYFYWYRQILGQKVEFLVSFYNNEISEKSEIFDDQFSVERPDGSNFTLKIRSTKLEDSAMYFCASSEARGRETQYFGPGTRLLVL.

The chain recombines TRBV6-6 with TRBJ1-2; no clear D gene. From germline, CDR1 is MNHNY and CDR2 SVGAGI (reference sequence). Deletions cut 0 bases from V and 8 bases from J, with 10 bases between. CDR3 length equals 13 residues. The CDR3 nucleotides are TGTGCCAGCAGTTACTCGACAACTGGAGGCTACACCTTC. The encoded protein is CASSYSTTGGYTF.

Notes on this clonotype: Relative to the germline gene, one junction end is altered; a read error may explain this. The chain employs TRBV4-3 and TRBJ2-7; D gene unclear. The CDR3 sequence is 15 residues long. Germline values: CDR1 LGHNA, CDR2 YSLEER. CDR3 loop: CANSQDWRVQREQYF. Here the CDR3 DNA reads TGCGCCAACAGCCAAGACTGGCGTGTGCAACGCGAGCAGTACTTC.

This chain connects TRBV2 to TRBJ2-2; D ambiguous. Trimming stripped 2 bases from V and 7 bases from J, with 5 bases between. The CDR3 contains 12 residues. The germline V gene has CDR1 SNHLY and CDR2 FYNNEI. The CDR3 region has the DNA TGTGCCAGCAGTGAAACGCACGGGGAGCTGTTTTTT. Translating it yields CASSETHGELFF.

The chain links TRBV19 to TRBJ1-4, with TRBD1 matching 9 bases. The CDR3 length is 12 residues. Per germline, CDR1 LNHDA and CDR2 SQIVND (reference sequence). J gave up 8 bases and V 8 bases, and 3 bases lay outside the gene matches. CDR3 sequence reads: CASGQGLEKLFF. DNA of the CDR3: TGTGCCAGTGGACAGGGGCTAGAAAAACTGTTTTTT.

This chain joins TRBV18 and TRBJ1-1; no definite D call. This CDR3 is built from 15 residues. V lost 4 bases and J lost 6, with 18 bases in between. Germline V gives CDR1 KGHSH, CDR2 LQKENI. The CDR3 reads CASSRETAPNAEAFF. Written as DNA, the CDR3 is TGTGCCAGCTCACGTGAAACAGCCCCTAACGCTGAAGCTTTCTTT.

The CDR3 sequence is CASSPTLAGAHNEQFF. Here the CDR3 DNA reads TGTGCCAGCAGCCCGACTCTAGCGGGAGCGCACAATGAGCAGTTCTTC. This chain connects TRBV28 to TRBJ2-1; 10 bases align to TRBD2. This CDR3 contains 16 residues. With 6 bases clipped from V and 5 bases from J, the junction kept 10 bases outside the gene matches. The germline V gene has CDR1 MDHEN and CDR2 SYDVKM.